The clone carrying this T cell receptor (beta chain) was picked up one time. The antigen is unknown. Trimming at V came to 3 bases and at J to 6 bases, leaving 10 bases not matched to a gene. The CDR3 covers 16 residues. The germline gives CDR1 KGHSH, CDR2 LQKENI. The sample originates from a study of T cell responses to AZD1222 COVID-19 vaccine. Notes on the study in general: Clonal diversity may have been underestimated, and the donors were mostly white British, with more females than males. The CD4 TCRs associated with vaccination extended across spike and predominated at 160-218 and 743-854.

Only in-frame clones appear in the TCRdb table, and some are missing; sequencing was by immunoSEQ multiplex PCR. In the table there are about 140,000 clones, more than 90% of which are singletons. Sequencing was performed on peripheral blood, taken on day 0 of AZD1222 vaccination. The gene calls are TRBV18 and TRBJ1-2; 10 nucleotides align to TRBD1. The clonotype originates from an adult in good health. CDR3 in DNA: TGTGCCAGCTCACCGAACCGACAGGGGGCCAGTCATGGCTACACCTTC. It yields the protein CASSPNRQGASHGYTF.